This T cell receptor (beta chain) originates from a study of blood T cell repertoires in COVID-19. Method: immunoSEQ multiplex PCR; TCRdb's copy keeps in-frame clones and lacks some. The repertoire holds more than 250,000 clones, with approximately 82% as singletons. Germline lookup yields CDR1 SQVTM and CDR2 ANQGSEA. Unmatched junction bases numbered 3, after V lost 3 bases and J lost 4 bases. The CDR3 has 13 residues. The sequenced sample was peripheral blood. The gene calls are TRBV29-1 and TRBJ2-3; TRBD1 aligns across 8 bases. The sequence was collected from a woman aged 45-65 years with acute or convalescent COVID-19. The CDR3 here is CSVDQDRADTQYF. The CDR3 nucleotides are TGCAGCGTTGATCAGGACAGGGCAGATACGCAGTATTTT.